A single sample gave rise to the 26 T cell receptor beta chains below, sequenced in a study of follicular helper T cells after annual influenza vaccination (dated by TCRdb to the late 2010s). Explained via the paper, the time point label denotes: 2015-2016 season, pre-vaccination. Receptor amplification or capture employed the immunoSEQ multiplex PCR assay. In TCRdb, the immuneACCESS table is reduced to in-frame sequences with V and J assigned. These tables do not hold every clone; where another copy was compared, an unresolved V gene accounts for under half, and the others remain unexplained. The sample data list 5,500 to 6,500 clones, and almost 85% of these were observed just once. The ten largest clonotypes hold 1% to 1.2% of the sample. Here the sequenced sample was CXCR5+ CD38- circulating T follicular helper cells from blood, taken on the day of influenza vaccination. The cell subset or site label here, explained by the study, means: circulating Tfh, non-naive CD4+CXCR5+PD-1+ (ICOS+CD38+ or ICOS-CD38-). The receptor source for this set is an adult who received the influenza vaccine.

The V gene is TRBV12-1, the J gene TRBJ1-3. TRBV12-1 is marked as a pseudogene. The CDR3 contains 14 residues. The CDR3 sequence is CASSLRASGNTIYF. The CDR3 DNA is TGTGCCAGCAGCTTAAGGGCCTCTGGAAACACCATATATTTT.

The rearrangement links TRBV10-3 to TRBJ2-5; D is ambiguous. Germline-derived CDR1 and CDR2 are ENHRY and SYGVKD. Between the trimmed V and J ends, which lost 4 bases and 4 bases, there was a span of 7 bases. The CDR3 runs 12 residues. The CDR3 is CAISAMGETQYF. In nucleotides, the CDR3 is TGTGCCATCAGTGCCATGGGAGAGACCCAGTACTTC.

The rearrangement joins TRBV5-6 to TRBJ2-7; either TRBD1 or TRBD2 may fit D (6 bases each). Germline CDR1 SGHDT, CDR2 YYEEEE. Trimming removed 2 bases at V and 4 bases at J, with 13 bases between. This CDR3 is built from 14 residues. The chain's CDR3 is CASSFLGGQYEQYF. For the CDR3, the DNA is TGTGCCAGCAGCTTCTTAGGGGGGCAATACGAGCAGTACTTC.

The chain couples TRBV30 to TRBJ1-4; 9 positions match TRBD1. Per germline, CDR1 GTSNPN and CDR2 SVGIG (reference sequence). The CDR3 runs 14 residues. The V and J ends lost 3 bases and 5 bases, in that order; junction bases with no gene match: 4. CDR3 in DNA: TGTGCCTGGAGCCCAGGGACAGGGAATGAAAAACTGTTTTTT. Protein sequence: CAWSPGTGNEKLFF.

The chain recombines TRBV11-2 with TRBJ1-5; D is possibly TRBD1 (6 bases). From germline, CDR1 is SGHAT and CDR2 FQNNGV. The CDR3 sequence is 15 residues long. Trimming stripped 2 bases from V and 4 bases from J, with 12 bases between. The CDR3 is CASSLRGAGNQPQHF. CDR3 bases: TGTGCCAGCAGCTTACGGGGGGCTGGGAATCAGCCCCAGCATTTT. Full variable domain (missing parts from reference TRBV11-2 and TRBJ1-5): EAGVAQSPRYKIIEKRQSVAFWCNPISGHATLYWYQQILGQGPKLLIQFQNNGVVDDSQLPKDRFSAERLKGVDSTLKIQPAKLEDSAVYLCASSLRGAGNQPQHFGDGTRLSIL.

The chain uses TRBV2 and TRBJ2-7; a possible D gene is TRBD2 (5 bases). V gave up 6 bases and J gave up 2 bases, with 5 bases separating them. Germline V CDR1 and CDR2: SNHLY, FYNNEI. The CDR3 is made up of 11 amino acids. CDR3: CASRGAYEQYF. The CDR3 nucleotides are TGTGCCAGCAGGGGAGCCTACGAGCAGTACTTC. Combining the CDR3 with reference TRBV2 and TRBJ2-7 gives the whole variable domain EPEVTQTPSHQVTQMGQEVILRCVPISNHLYFYWYRQILGQKVEFLVSFYNNEISEKSEIFDDQFSVERPDGSNFTLKIRSTKLEDSAMYFCASRGAYEQYFGPGTRLTVT.

V usage is TRBV30 and J usage is TRBJ1-3; TRBD1 matches 7 bases. Germline V gives CDR1 GTSNPN, CDR2 SVGIG (reference sequence). This CDR3 has 15 amino acids. Germline trimming cut 2 bases from V and 1 base from J; bases unmatched to any gene: 5. The CDR3 sequence is CAWSRDSLSGNTIYF. DNA for the CDR3: TGTGCCTGGAGTAGGGACAGCCTTTCTGGAAACACCATATATTTT.

The V call is TRBV13, the J call TRBJ2-5, with 8 bases that match TRBD1. The germline V gene has CDR1 PRHDT and CDR2 FYEKMQ (reference sequence). The CDR3 is 15 amino acids. With V trimmed by 3 bases and J by 3 bases, 6 bases remained unmatched. The CDR3 protein is CASSFAGQVKETQYF. CDR3 DNA: TGTGCCAGCAGCTTTGCGGGACAGGTAAAAGAGACCCAGTACTTC.

The chain links TRBV18 to TRBJ2-7; the D is unclear. Germline CDR1 and CDR2: KGHSH and LQKENI. The CDR3 spans 12 residues. Trimming removed 2 bases at V and 3 bases at J, with 5 bases between. The CDR3: CASSPYGYEQYF. CDR3 bases: TGTGCCAGCTCACCATATGGCTACGAGCAGTACTTC. The whole variable domain, remainder taken from reference TRBV18 and TRBJ2-7, is NAGVMQNPRHLVRRRGQEARLRCSPMKGHSHVYWYRQLPEEGLKFMVYLQKENIIDESGMPKERFSAEFPKEGPSILRIQQVVRGDSAAYFCASSPYGYEQYFGPGTRLTVT.

This clone was seen a handful of times. The rearrangement links TRBV28 to TRBJ2-2, with 7 bases lining up with TRBD1. V trimming: 8 bases; J trimming: 7 bases; junction bases outside the gene matches: 19. Germline CDR1 is MDHEN and CDR2 is SYDVKM. The CDR3 sequence is 17 residues long. The CDR3 DNA reads as TGTGCCAGCTCCACCCACTCAGGGGGACGTTATATCGGGGAGCTGTTTTTT. Protein: CASSTHSGGRYIGELFF.

This clone was seen a single time. This chain uses TRBV19 with TRBJ2-7; D is perhaps TRBD1 (5 bases). Between the trimmed V and J ends, which lost 3 bases and 3 bases, there was a span of 12 bases. The germline V gene has CDR1 LNHDA and CDR2 SQIVND (reference sequence). The CDR3 totals 14 residues. The CDR3 here is CASSMTENFYEQYF. The CDR3 DNA reads TGTGCCAGTAGTATGACAGAGAACTTCTACGAGCAGTACTTC.

The chain employs TRBV6-6 and TRBJ2-3; the D gene is possibly TRBD1 (6 bases). The CDR3 totals 16 residues. V lost 6 bases and J 1 base, leaving 17 bases between the germline ends. Germline V gives CDR1 MNHNY, CDR2 SVGAGI (reference sequence). The CDR3: CASSPHRETGTDTQYF. For the CDR3, the DNA is TGTGCCAGCAGCCCTCACAGGGAAACAGGCACAGATACGCAGTATTTT.

Only one count was recorded for this clone. The chain's CDR3 is CASTRPSGANVLTF. CDR3 sequence (DNA): TGTGCCAGCACCCGCCCCTCTGGGGCCAACGTCCTGACTTTC. The V and J genes are TRBV5-6 and TRBJ2-6; D is unclear. This CDR3 is built from 14 residues. V was trimmed by 6 bases and J by 0 bases, leaving 7 bases between them. CDR1 and CDR2 from the germline V gene are SGHDT and YYEEEE.

This chain connects TRBV5-6 to TRBJ2-1; 8 bases map to TRBD2. V lost 3 bases, J lost 0 bases, and 2 bases stayed unmatched. Per germline, CDR1 SGHDT and CDR2 YYEEEE. There are 15 residues in the CDR3. CDR3: CASSSLAASYNEQFF. CDR3 DNA: TGTGCCAGCAGCTCACTAGCGGCCTCCTACAATGAGCAGTTCTTC.

This clone was counted only a few times. The chain combines TRBV6-4 with TRBJ1-1; 7 nucleotides line up with TRBD1. CDR3 length: 14 amino acids. Per the germline V gene, CDR1 is MRHNA and CDR2 is SNTAGT. Germline trimming cut 6 bases from V and 0 bases from J; bases unmatched to any gene: 4. The CDR3 DNA reads TGTGCCAGCAGCGCGGGACAGCTGAACACTGAAGCTTTCTTT. Protein product: CASSAGQLNTEAFF.

This clone was picked up a small number of times. V and J are TRBV7-3 and TRBJ2-1, with 9 bases lining up with TRBD2. This CDR3 is 15 amino acids long. Germline CDR1 reads SGHTA; CDR2 reads FQGTGA. V shed 5 bases and J 2 bases; nucleotides not matched to a gene: 4. The DNA of the CDR3 is TGTGCCAGCAGCCCGCGGACTAGCGCCTACAATGAGCAGTTCTTC. This encodes CASSPRTSAYNEQFF.

This CDR3 is CATSREGRDEQFF. In nucleotides, the CDR3 is TGTGCCACCAGCAGAGAGGGTAGAGATGAGCAGTTCTTC. This chain uses TRBV15 with TRBJ2-1, with unresolved D. Germline CDR1 is LNHNV and CDR2 is YYDKDF (reference sequence). V lost 0 bases and J 8 bases, leaving 8 bases between the germline ends. CDR3 length: 13 amino acids.

In regard to this clone: Other DNA sequences in the sample encode the same CDR3. The gene calls are TRBV5-1 and TRBJ2-7, with TRBD2 matching over 11 bases. The CDR3 runs to 15 residues. Germline loops: CDR1 SGHRS, CDR2 YFSETQ. After removal of 4 bases from V and 7 bases from J, the junction contained 10 bases not matched to a gene. The CDR3 sequence is CASSQGLAGGGEQYF. The CDR3 DNA follows: TGCGCCAGCAGCCAAGGACTAGCGGGCGGGGGGGAGCAGTACTTC.

This clone was found once. CDR3 region: CASSLDFGAGGLKEQYF. The CDR3 DNA is TGTGCCAGCAGCTTAGATTTTGGGGCGGGAGGGCTGAAGGAGCAGTACTTC. The J gene is TRBJ2-7, the V gene TRBV7-2; TRBD2 matches 9 bases. There are 17 residues in the CDR3. Germline CDR1 and CDR2: SGHTA and FQGNSA. Losses at the gene ends were 1 base for V and 7 bases for J; bases not matched to a gene: 14.

This chain links TRBV15 with TRBJ2-7; 7 bases map to TRBD1. This CDR3 region has 16 residues. Germline assignment: CDR1 LNHNV and CDR2 YYDKDF (reference sequence). V lost 0 bases and J lost 2; bases outside the gene matches: 7. The CDR3: CATSRDPGTDTYEQYF. For the CDR3, the DNA is TGTGCCACCAGCAGAGATCCCGGGACAGACACCTACGAGCAGTACTTC. Combining the CDR3 with reference TRBV15 and TRBJ2-7 gives the whole variable domain DAMVIQNPRYQVTQFGKPVTLSCSQTLNHNVMYWYQQKSSQAPKLLFHYYDKDFNNEADTPDNFQSRRPNTSFCFLDIRSPGLGDTAMYLCATSRDPGTDTYEQYFGPGTRLTVT.

This clone was counted once. V usage is TRBV6-5 and J usage is TRBJ2-5; 11 bases map to TRBD2. Germline loops: CDR1 MNHEY, CDR2 SVGAGI. CDR3 length equals 14 residues. With V trimmed by 7 bases and J by 5 bases, 6 bases remained unmatched. CDR3: CASTLTSGTETQYF. The CDR3 DNA reads as TGTGCCAGCACTCTGACTAGCGGGACGGAGACCCAGTACTTC.

The chain is built from TRBV6-6 and TRBJ2-1; tentatively, D is TRBD2 (7 bases). With 7 bases removed from V and 1 base from J, the gap between germline ends came to 14 bases. This CDR3 contains 15 residues. Per germline, CDR1 MNHNY and CDR2 SVGAGI (reference sequence). The CDR3 reads CASNTGRVSYNEQFF. Written as DNA, the CDR3 is TGTGCCAGCAATACAGGGAGGGTGTCCTACAATGAGCAGTTCTTC.

V usage is TRBV11-3 and J usage is TRBJ2-7, with no clear D. Germline V gives CDR1 SGHNT, CDR2 YENEEA. The CDR3 is made up of 12 amino acids. Trimming removed 2 bases from V and 5 bases from J, with 7 bases in between. The CDR3 spells CASSLYGDEQYF. The CDR3 region has the DNA TGTGCCAGCAGCTTATACGGAGACGAGCAGTACTTC.

The chain is built from TRBV7-3 and TRBJ2-7, with D tentatively TRBD1 (5 bases). CDR3 length: 14 amino acids. V lost 4 bases and J 7 bases, leaving 17 bases between the germline ends. The germline V gene encodes CDR1 SGHTA and CDR2 FQGTGA. This CDR3 is CASSSDQGSREQYF. CDR3 in DNA: TGTGCCAGCAGCTCCGATCAGGGTTCCCGGGAGCAGTACTTC.

This rearrangement joins TRBV5-6 to TRBJ1-2; 7 bases match TRBD1. The ends lost 2 bases at V and 1 base at J; junction bases unmatched: 5. The germline CDR1 and CDR2 sequences are SGHDT and YYEEEE. The CDR3 is 15 amino acids. CDR3 bases: TGTGCCAGCAGCTTTATGTCAGGGGGTAACTATGGCTACACCTTC. Its translation is CASSFMSGGNYGYTF.

The gene calls are TRBV7-6 and TRBJ2-1; tentative D call: TRBD1 (6 bases). This CDR3 has 13 residues. Germline lookup yields CDR1 SGHVS and CDR2 FNYEAQ. V lost 4 bases and J 9 bases, leaving 13 bases between the germline ends. For the CDR3, the DNA is TGTGCCAGCAGCTCCCTACAGGGTAGTGAGCAGTTCTTC. Amino acids: CASSSLQGSEQFF.